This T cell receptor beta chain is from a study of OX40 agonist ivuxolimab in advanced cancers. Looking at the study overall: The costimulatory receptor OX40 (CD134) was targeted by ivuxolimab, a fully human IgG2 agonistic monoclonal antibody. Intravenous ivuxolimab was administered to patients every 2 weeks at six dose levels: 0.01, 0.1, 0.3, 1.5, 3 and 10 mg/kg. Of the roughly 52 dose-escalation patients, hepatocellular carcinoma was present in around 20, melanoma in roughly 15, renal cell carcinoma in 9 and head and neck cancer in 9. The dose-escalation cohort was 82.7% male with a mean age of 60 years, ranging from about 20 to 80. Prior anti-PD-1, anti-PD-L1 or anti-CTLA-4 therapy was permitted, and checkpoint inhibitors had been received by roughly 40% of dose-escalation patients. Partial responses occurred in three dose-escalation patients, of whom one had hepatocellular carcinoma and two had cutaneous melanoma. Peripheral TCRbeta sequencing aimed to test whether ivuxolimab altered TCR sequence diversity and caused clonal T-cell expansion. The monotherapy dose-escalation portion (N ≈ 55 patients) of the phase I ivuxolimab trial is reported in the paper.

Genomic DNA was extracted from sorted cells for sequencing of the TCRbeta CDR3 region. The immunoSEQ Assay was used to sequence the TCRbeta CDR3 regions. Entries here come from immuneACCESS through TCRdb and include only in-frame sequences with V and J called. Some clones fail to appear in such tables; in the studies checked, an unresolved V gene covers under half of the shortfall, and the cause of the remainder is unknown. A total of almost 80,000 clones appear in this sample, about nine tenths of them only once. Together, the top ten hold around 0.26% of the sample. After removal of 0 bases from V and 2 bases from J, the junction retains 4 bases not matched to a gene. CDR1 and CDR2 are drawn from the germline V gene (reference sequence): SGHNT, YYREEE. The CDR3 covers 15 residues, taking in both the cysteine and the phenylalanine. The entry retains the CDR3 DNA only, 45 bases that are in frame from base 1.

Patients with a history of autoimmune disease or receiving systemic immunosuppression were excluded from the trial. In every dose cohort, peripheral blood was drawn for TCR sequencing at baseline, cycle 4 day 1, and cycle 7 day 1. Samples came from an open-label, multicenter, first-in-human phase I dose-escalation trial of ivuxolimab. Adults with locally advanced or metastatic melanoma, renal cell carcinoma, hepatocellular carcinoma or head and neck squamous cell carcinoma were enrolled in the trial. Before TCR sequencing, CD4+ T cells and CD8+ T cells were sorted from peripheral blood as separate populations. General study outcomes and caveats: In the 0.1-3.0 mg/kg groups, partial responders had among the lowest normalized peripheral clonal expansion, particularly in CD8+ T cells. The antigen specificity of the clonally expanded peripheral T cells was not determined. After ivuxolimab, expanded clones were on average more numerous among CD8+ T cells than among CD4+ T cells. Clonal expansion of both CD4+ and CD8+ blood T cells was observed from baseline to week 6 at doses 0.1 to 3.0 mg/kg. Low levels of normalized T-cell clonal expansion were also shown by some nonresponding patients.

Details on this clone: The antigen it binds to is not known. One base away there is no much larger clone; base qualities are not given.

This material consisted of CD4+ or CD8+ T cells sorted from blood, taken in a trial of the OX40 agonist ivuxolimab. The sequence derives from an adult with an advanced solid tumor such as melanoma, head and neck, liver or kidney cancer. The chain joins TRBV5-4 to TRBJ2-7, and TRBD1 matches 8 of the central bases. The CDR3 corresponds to CASSLADRATYEQYF. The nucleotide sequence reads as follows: TGTGCCAGCAGCTTGGCGGACAGGGCCACCTACGAGCAGTACTTC.